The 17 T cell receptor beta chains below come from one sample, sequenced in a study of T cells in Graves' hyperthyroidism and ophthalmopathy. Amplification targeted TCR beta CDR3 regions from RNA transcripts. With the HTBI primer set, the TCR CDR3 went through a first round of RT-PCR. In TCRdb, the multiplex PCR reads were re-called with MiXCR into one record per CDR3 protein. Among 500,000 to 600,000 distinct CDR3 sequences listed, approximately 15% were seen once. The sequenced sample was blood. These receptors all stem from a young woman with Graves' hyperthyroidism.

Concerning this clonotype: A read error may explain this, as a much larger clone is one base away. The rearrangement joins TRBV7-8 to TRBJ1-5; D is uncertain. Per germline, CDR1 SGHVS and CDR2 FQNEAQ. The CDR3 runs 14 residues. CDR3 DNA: TGTACCAGCAGCTTATTCAGCGGCAATCAGCCCCAGCATTTT. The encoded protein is CTSSLFSGNQPQHF.

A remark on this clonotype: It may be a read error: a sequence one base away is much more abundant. The CDR3 loop reads CASSPGLPFEQYF. Written as DNA, the CDR3 is TGCGCCAGCAGCCCCGGACTTCCCTTCGAGCAGTACTTC. V is TRBV5-1 and J is TRBJ2-7, with D perhaps TRBD2 (5 bases). Germline V gene sequence: CDR1 SGHRS, CDR2 YFSETQ. The CDR3 totals 13 residues. V lost 4 bases and J 6 bases, leaving 14 bases between the germline ends. The variable domain in full, completed from reference TRBV5-1 and TRBJ2-7, reads KAGVTQTPRYLIKTRGQQVTLSCSPISGHRSVSWYQQTPGQGLQFLFEYFSETQRNKGNFPGRFSGRQFSNSRSEMNVSTLELGDSALYLCASSPGLPFEQYFGPGTRLTVT.

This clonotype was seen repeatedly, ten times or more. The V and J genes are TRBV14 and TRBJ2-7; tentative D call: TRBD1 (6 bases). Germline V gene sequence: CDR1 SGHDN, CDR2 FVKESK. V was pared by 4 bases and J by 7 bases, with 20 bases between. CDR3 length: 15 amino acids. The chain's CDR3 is CASSLRQGQLWEQYF. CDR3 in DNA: TGTGCCAGCAGCCTTCGGCAGGGGCAGCTGTGGGAGCAGTACTTC.

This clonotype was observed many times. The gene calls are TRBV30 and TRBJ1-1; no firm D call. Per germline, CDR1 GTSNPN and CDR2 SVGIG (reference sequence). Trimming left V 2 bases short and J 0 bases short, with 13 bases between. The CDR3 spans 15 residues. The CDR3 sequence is CAWSWVLTLNTEAFF. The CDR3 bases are TGTGCCTGGAGTTGGGTGTTGACTTTGAACACTGAAGCTTTCTTT. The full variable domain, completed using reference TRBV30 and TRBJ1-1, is SQTIHQWPATLVQPVGSPLSLECTVEGTSNPNLYWYRQAAGRGLQLLFYSVGIGQISSEVPQNLSASRPQDRQFILSSKKLLLSDSGFYLCAWSWVLTLNTEAFFGQGTRLTVV.

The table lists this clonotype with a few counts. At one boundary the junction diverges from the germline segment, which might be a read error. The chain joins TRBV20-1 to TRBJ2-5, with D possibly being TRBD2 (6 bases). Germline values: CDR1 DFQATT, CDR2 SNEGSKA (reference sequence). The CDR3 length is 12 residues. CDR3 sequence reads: CSAPEGGGTLYF. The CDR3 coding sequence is TGCAGTGCTCCAGAAGGCGGAGGGACCCTGTACTTC.

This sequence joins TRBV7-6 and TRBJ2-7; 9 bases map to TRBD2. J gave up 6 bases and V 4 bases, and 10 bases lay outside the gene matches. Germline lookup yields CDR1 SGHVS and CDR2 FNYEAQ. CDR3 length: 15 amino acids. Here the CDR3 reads CASSSTSGGASEQYF. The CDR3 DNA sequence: TGTGCCAGCAGCTCGACTAGCGGAGGGGCCTCCGAGCAGTACTTC.

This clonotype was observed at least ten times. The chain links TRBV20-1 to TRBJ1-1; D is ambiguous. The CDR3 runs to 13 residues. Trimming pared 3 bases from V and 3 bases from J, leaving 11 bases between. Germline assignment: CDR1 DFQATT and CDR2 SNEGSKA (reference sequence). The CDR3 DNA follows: TGCAGTGCTAGCCCCGGGCCCCACACTGAAGCTTTCTTT. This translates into CSASPGPHTEAFF.

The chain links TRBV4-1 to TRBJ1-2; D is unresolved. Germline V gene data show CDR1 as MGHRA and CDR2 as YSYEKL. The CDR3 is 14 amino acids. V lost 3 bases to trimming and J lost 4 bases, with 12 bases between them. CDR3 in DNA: TGCGCCAGCAGCCATCCGGACCGGGCCTATGGCTACACCTTC. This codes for CASSHPDRAYGYTF.

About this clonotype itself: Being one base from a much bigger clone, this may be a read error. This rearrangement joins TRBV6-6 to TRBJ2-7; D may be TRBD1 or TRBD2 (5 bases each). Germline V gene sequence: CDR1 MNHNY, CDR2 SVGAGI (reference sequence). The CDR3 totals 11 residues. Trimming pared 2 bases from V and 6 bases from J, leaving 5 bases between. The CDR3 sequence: CASSYGGEQYF. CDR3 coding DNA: TGTGCCAGCAGTTACGGGGGCGAGCAGTACTTC.

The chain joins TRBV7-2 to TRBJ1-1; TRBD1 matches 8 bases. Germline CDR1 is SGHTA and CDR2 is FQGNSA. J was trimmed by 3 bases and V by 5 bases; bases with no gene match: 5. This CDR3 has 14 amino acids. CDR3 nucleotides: TGTGCCAGCAGCACGGGACAGGTCTACACTGAAGCTTTCTTT. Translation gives CASSTGQVYTEAFF.

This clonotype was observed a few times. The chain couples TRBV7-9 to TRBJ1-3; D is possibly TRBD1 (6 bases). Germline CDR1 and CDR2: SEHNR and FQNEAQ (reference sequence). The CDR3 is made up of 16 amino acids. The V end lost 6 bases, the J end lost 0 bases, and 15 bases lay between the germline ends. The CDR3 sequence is CASRTPGQDSGNTIYF. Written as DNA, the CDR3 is TGTGCCAGCAGGACACCGGGACAAGACTCTGGAAACACCATATATTTT.

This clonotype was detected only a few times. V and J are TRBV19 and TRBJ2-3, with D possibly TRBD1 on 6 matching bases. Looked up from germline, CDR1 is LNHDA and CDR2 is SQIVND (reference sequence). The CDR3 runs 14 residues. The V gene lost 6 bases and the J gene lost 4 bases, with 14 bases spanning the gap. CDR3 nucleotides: TGTGCCAGTAGCCGAAGGGGGAGCCCAGATACGCAGTATTTT. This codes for CASSRRGSPDTQYF.

CDR3 nucleotides: TGTGCCAGCAGCTTATTCGGTAGCGGGAACACCGGGGAGCTGTTTTTT. This translates into CASSLFGSGNTGELFF. The chain couples TRBV11-1 to TRBJ2-2, with D tentatively TRBD2 (6 bases). Germline assignment: CDR1 SGHAT and CDR2 FQDESV (reference sequence). The V end was cut by 2 bases, the J end by 1 base, with 11 bases between. The CDR3 sequence is 16 residues long.

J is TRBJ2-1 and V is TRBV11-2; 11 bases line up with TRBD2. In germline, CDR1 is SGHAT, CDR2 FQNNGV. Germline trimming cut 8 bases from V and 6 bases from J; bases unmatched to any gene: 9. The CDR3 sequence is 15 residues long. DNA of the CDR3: TGTGCCAGCGCGTTCACTAGCGGGAGTGTCAATGAGCAGTTCTTC. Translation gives CASAFTSGSVNEQFF.

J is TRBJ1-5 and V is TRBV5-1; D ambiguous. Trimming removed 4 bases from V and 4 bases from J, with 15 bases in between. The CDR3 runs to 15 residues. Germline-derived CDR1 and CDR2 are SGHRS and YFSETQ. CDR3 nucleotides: TGCGCCAGCAGCCCAGGACCGCCGGCGAATCAGCCCCAGCATTTT. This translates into CASSPGPPANQPQHF.

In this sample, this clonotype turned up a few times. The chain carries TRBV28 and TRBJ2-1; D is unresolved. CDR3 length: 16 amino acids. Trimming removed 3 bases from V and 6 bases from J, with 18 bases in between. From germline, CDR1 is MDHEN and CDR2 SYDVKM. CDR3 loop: CASSFSYKTRSNEQFF. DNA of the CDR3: TGTGCCAGCAGTTTCTCCTACAAGACGAGAAGCAATGAGCAGTTCTTC.

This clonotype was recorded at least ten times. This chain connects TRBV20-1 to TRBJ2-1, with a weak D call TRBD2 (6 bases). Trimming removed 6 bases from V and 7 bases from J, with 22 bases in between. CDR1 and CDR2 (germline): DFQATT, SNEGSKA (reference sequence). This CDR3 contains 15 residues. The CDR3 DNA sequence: TGCAGTGCCGCCAGTTTGGGACTCAAGACTAATGAGCAGTTCTTC. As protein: CSAASLGLKTNEQFF.